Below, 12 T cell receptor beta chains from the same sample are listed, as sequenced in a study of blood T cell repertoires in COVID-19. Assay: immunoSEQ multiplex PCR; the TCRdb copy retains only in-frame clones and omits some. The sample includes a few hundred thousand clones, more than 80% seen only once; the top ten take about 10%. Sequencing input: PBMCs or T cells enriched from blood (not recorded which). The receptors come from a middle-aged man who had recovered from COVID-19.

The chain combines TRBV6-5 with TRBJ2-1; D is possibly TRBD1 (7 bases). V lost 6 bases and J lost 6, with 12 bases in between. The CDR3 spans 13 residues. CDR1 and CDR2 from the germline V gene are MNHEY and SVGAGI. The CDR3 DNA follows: TGTGCCAGCAGAGGAGGGGGCATCAATGAGCAGTTCTTC. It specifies CASRGGGINEQFF.

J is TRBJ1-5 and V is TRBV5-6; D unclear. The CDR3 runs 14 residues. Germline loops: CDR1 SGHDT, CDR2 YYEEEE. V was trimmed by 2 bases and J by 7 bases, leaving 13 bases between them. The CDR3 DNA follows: TGTGCCAGCAGCTTCGGCACGACAAGCCAGCCCCAGCATTTT. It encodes CASSFGTTSQPQHF. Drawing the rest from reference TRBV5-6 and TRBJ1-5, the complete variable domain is DAGVTQSPTHLIKTRGQQVTLRCSPKSGHDTVSWYQQALGQGPQFIFQYYEEEERQRGNFPDRFSGHQFPNYSSELNVNALLLGDSALYLCASSFGTTSQPQHFGDGTRLSIL.

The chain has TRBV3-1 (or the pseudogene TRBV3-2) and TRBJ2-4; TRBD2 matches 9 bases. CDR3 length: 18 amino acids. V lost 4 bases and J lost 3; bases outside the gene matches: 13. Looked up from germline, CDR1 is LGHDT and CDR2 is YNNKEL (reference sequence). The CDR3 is CASSPTLGGGAGKNIQYF. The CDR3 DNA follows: TGTGCCAGCAGCCCCACCCTGGGCGGGGGGGCCGGCAAAAACATTCAGTACTTC.

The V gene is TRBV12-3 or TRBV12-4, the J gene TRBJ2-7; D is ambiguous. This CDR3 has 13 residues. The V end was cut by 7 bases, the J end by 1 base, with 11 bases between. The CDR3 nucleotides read TGTGCCAGCACTGAGGCCCCTTCCTACGAGCAGTACTTC. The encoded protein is CASTEAPSYEQYF.

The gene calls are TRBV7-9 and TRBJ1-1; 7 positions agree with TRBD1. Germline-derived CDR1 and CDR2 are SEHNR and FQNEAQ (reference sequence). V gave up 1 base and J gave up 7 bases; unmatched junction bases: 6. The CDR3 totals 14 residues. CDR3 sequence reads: CASSLGKTGNEAFF. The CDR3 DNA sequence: TGTGCCAGCAGCTTAGGGAAGACAGGGAATGAAGCTTTCTTT. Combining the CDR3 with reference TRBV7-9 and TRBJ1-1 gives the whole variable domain DTGVSQNPRHKITKRGQNVTFRCDPISEHNRLYWYRQTLGQGPEFLTYFQNEAQLEKSRLLSDRFSAERPKGSFSTLEIQRTEQGDSAMYLCASSLGKTGNEAFFGQGTRLTVV.

CDR3 coding DNA: TGTGCCAGCAGTGAAATCCTGTATGGCTACACCTTC. Translating gives CASSEILYGYTF. This chain links TRBV2 with TRBJ1-2; D gene uncertain. Germline V CDR1 and CDR2: SNHLY, FYNNEI. The V end lost 2 bases, the J end lost 5 bases, and 6 bases lay between the germline ends. CDR3 length: 12 amino acids. Full variable domain (missing parts from reference TRBV2 and TRBJ1-2): EPEVTQTPSHQVTQMGQEVILRCVPISNHLYFYWYRQILGQKVEFLVSFYNNEISEKSEIFDDQFSVERPDGSNFTLKIRSTKLEDSAMYFCASSEILYGYTFGSGTRLTVV.

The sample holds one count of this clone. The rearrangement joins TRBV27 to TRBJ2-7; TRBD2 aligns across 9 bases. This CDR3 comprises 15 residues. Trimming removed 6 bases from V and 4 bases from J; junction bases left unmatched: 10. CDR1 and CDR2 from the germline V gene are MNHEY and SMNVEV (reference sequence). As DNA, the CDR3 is TGTGCCAGCAGCTCCATTAGCGGGAGTGGGTACGAGCAGTACTTC. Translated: CASSSISGSGYEQYF.

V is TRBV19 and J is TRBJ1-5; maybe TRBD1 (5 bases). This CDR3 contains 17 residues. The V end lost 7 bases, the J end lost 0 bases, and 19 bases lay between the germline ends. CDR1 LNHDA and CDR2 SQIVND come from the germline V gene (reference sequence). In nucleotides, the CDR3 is TGTGCCAGTAATTCAAAGGGGCCAGTTTATAGCAATCAGCCCCAGCATTTT. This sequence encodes CASNSKGPVYSNQPQHF.

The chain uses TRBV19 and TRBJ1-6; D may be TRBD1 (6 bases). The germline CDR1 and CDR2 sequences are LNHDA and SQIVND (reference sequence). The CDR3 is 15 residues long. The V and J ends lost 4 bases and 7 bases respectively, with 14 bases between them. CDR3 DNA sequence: TGTGCCAGTAGTAATAGCAGGGGAGGGAATTCACCCCTCCACTTT. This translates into CASSNSRGGNSPLHF.

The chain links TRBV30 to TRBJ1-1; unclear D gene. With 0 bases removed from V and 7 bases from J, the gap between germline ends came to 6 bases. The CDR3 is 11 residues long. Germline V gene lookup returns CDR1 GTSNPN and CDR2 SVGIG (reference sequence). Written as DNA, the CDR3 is TGTGCCTGGAGTGTACGCAGTGAAGCTTTCTTT. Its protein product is CAWSVRSEAFF. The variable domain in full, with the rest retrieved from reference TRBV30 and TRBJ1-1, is SQTIHQWPATLVQPVGSPLSLECTVEGTSNPNLYWYRQAAGRGLQLLFYSVGIGQISSEVPQNLSASRPQDRQFILSSKKLLLSDSGFYLCAWSVRSEAFFGQGTRLTVV.

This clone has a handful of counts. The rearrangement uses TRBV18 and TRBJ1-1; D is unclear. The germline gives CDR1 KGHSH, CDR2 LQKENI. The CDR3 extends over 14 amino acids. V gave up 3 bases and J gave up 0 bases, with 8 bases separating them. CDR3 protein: CASSPTDMNTEAFF. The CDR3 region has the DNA TGTGCCAGCTCACCCACAGACATGAACACTGAAGCTTTCTTT. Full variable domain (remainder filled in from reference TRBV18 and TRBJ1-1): NAGVMQNPRHLVRRRGQEARLRCSPMKGHSHVYWYRQLPEEGLKFMVYLQKENIIDESGMPKERFSAEFPKEGPSILRIQQVVRGDSAAYFCASSPTDMNTEAFFGQGTRLTVV.

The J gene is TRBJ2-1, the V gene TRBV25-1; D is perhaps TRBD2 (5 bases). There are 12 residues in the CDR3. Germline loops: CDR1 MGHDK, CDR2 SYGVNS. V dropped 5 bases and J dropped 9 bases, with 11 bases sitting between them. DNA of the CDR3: TGTGCCAGCAGTAAAGCGAGCGGTGAGCAGTTCTTC. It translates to CASSKASGEQFF.